Each of the 3 T cell receptor beta chains below was sequenced from the same sample in a study of T cell responses to AZD1222 COVID-19 vaccine (dated by TCRdb to 2020 to 2023). The intended sense of this specimen's time point label: about 28 days (+/-7) after the second vaccine dose. In the paper's terms, the treatment or condition label means: meningococcal conjugate vaccine given as trial control. The library was produced with the immunoSEQ multiplex PCR assay. The clones in this table, taken by TCRdb from immuneACCESS, are in-frame only. Not every clone is retained; where verified, under half of the shortfall comes from an unresolved V gene, and the cause of the rest is unknown. This sample has 150,000 to 200,000 clones in its table, and around nine tenths of those were observed once. The biggest ten clones account for 3.6% of the sample. This sample comprised peripheral blood, obtained 28 days after the second dose of the MenACWY control vaccine. Receptors originate from an adult who received the MenACWY meningococcal vaccine as a control.

The chain couples TRBV10-3 to TRBJ1-1, with 10 bases lining up with TRBD1. The CDR3 has 15 amino acids. Trimming cost V 7 bases and J 2 bases; bases outside gene matches: 7. Germline V gene lookup returns CDR1 ENHRY and CDR2 SYGVKD. The CDR3 coding sequence is TGTGCCATCACCCCGGGGACAGGGGCTAACACTGAAGCTTTCTTT. Translation gives CAITPGTGANTEAFF.

V and J are TRBV2 and TRBJ2-5; no clear D gene. The ends were cut back, 5 bases at V and 4 bases at J, with 5 bases in the middle. Germline-derived CDR1 and CDR2 are SNHLY and FYNNEI. The CDR3 consists of 11 residues. CDR3 coding DNA: TGTGCCAGCAGTTGGAGAGAGACCCAGTACTTC. Its protein product is CASSWRETQYF.

The chain carries TRBV5-1 and TRBJ1-6; D perhaps matches TRBD1 (6 bases). The CDR3 is 15 amino acids. Per the germline V gene, CDR1 is SGHRS and CDR2 is YFSETQ. Trimming pared 0 bases from V and 6 bases from J, leaving 10 bases between. In nucleotides, the CDR3 is TGCGCCAGCAGCTTGGACAGGGTTGTTAATTCACCCCTCCACTTT. Translation: CASSLDRVVNSPLHF.